This TCR beta chain appears in the sequencing data of a study of control samples from healthy donors and cancer patients (TCRdb year 2020). The library was produced with the immunoSEQ multiplex PCR assay. The immuneACCESS repertoire file appears here via TCRdb, limited to in-frame rearrangements. These files lack a portion of the clones; in checked studies, under half of the deficit traces to unresolved V genes, and the cause of the others is not known. For this sample there are 140,000 to 150,000 clones; under 95% appear just once. Jointly, the top ten make up approximately 5.7% of the sample. As for this clone: Its specific antigen is unknown. No much larger clonotype is one base removed from it; base qualities were not supplied.

After removal of 2 bases from V and 7 bases from J, the junction retains 12 bases not matched to a gene. From its cysteine to its phenylalanine, the CDR3 spans 18 amino acids. CDR3 DNA only is kept here, 54 bases in frame from base 1. CDR1 and CDR2 are read off the germline V gene as SNHLY and FYNNEI. This chain is built from TRBV2 and TRBJ2-1; 12 middle bases align to TRBD2. Sequencing used blood. The clonotype was recovered from a man aged 18 to 29 in good health. The DNA sequence reads TGTGCCAGCAGTGAACTCTGGACTAGCGGGATAAGTTGGAATGAGCAGTTCTTC. Its amino acids are CASSELWTSGISWNEQFF.